Sequencing of this T cell receptor beta chain was carried out in a study of identical twins. Whole-study findings and limits: The conclusions drew on cross-sectional statistical analysis instead of tracking the same donors. It was possible that invariant MAIT and iNKT cells partly confounded the zero-insertion analyses.

Healthy Caucasians provided all donations. Germline lookup yields CDR1 MDHEN and CDR2 SYDVKM. CDR3 length: 14 amino acids. With V trimmed by 2 bases and J by 5 bases, 6 bases remained unmatched. Template switching added a universal primer site; cDNA carried unique molecular identifiers. From the 5' RACE reads, TCRdb called clonotypes with MiXCR, one entry per CDR3 protein. The table has around 510,000 distinct CDR3 sequences, roughly an eighth seen once. As to this clonotype: Its antigen remains unknown.

This sample also appeared in a second study, on yellow fever vaccine responses in identical twins.

V usage is TRBV28 and J usage is TRBJ2-7; 7 positions match TRBD1. Sequenced input: CD4+ T cells sorted from blood. The source is a woman under 30 in good health. Written as DNA, the CDR3 is TGTGCCAGCAGTTTAGAACAGGGGAAACACGAGCAGTACTTC. Amino acid sequence: CASSLEQGKHEQYF.